This T cell receptor (beta chain) is drawn from a study of T cells in narcolepsy. TCRdb keeps only in-frame clones here, not all; method: immunoSEQ multiplex PCR. The table lists about 25,000 clones, approximately 84% of them singletons, with 1.3% in the top ten. The ends were cut back, 4 bases at V and 2 bases at J, with 12 bases in the middle. The CDR3 has 15 amino acids. From germline, CDR1 is KGHSH and CDR2 LQKENI. The sequenced sample consisted of CD45RA- memory CD4+ T cells from PBMCs. V gene TRBV18 combines with J gene TRBJ1-5; D is possibly TRBD1 (6 bases). The origin of this receptor is a human donor with narcolepsy. CDR3 sequence reads: CASSRIRGGNQPQHF. For the CDR3, the DNA is TGTGCCAGCTCACGTATCAGGGGAGGCAATCAGCCCCAGCATTTT.